Described below is a single TCR beta chain sequence and its context. The CDR3 has 15 amino acids. V lost 6 bases to trimming and J lost 4 bases; unmatched junction nucleotides: 10. Looked up from germline, CDR1 is SNHLY and CDR2 is FYNNEI. Using immunoSEQ multiplex PCR, the repertoire was profiled, and TCRdb retains in-frame clones only, with some absent. The data show tens of thousands of clones, with around 96% seen just once and roughly 0.9% held by the top ten. This sample stems from a study of T cell changes during pregnancy in multiple sclerosis. The rearrangement links TRBV2 to TRBJ1-2, with 8 bases aligning to TRBD1. The source was peripheral blood, collected in the second trimester of pregnancy. This clonotype was obtained from a female donor with multiple sclerosis, enrolled in a pregnancy study. The CDR3 DNA is TGTGCCAGCAGACCCTCCAGGGGGCGTAGCTATGGCTACACCTTC. As protein: CASRPSRGRSYGYTF.